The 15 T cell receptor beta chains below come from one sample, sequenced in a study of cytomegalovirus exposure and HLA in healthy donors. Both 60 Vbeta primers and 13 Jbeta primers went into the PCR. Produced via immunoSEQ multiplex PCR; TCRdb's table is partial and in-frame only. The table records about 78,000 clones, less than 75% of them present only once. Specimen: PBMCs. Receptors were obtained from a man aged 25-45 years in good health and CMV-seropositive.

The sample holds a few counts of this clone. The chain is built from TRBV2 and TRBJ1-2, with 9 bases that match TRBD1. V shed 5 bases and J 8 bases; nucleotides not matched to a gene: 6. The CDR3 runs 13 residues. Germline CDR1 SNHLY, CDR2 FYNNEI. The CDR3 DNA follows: TGTGCCAGCAGTCAAGGGGACAGGGACGGCTACACCTTC. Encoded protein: CASSQGDRDGYTF.

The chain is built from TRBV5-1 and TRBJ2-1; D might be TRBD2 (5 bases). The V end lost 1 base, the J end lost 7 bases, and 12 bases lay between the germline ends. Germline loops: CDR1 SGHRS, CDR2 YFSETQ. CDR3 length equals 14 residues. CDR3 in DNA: TGCGCCAGCAGCTTGAGCGAGGGATGGAATGAGCAGTTCTTC. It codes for CASSLSEGWNEQFF. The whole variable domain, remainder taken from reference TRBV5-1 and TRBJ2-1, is KAGVTQTPRYLIKTRGQQVTLSCSPISGHRSVSWYQQTPGQGLQFLFEYFSETQRNKGNFPGRFSGRQFSNSRSEMNVSTLELGDSALYLCASSLSEGWNEQFFGPGTRLTVL.

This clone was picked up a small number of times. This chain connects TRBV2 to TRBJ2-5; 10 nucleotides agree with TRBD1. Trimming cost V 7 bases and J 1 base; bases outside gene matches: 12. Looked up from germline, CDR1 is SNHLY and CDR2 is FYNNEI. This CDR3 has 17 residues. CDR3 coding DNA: TGTGCCAGCACCGCGTGGGGGACAGGGGCTTTCCAAGAGACCCAGTACTTC. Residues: CASTAWGTGAFQETQYF.

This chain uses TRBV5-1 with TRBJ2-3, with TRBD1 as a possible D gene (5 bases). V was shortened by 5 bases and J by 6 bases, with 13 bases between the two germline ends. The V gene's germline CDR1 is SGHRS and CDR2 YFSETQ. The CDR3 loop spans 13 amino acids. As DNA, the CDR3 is TGCGCCAGCAGGGCGGACAACTGGGATACGCAGTATTTT. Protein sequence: CASRADNWDTQYF.

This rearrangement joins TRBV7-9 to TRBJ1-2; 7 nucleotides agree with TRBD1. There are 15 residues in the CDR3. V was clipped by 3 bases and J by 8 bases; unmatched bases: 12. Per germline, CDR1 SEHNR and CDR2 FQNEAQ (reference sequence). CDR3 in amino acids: CASSFQRRGQRGYTF. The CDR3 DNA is TGTGCCAGCAGCTTCCAAAGAAGGGGGCAACGCGGCTACACCTTC.

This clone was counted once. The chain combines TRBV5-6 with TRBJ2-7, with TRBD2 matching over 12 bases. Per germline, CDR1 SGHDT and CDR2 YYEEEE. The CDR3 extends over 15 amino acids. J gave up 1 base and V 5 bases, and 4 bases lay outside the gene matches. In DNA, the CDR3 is TGTGCCAGCAGGGACGGACTAGCGGGATCCTACGAGCAGTACTTC. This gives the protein CASRDGLAGSYEQYF.

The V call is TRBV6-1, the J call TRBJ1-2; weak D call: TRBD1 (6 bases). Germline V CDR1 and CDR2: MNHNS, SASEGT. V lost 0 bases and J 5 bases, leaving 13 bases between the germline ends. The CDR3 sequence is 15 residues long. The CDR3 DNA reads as TGTGCCAGCAGTGAAGCCCTTGCAGGGGTATATGGCTACACCTTC. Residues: CASSEALAGVYGYTF.

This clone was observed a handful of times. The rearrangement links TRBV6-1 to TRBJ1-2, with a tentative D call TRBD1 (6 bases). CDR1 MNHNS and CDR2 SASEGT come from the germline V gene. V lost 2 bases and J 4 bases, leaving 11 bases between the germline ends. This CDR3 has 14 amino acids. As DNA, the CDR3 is TGTGCCAGCAGTGAACTGGGGGCGGGCTATGGCTACACCTTC. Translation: CASSELGAGYGYTF.

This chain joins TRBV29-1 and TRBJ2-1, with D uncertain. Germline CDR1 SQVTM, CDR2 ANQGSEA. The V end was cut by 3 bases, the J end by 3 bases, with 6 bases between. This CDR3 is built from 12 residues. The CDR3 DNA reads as TGCAGCGTTGATAGTCTCTACAATGAGCAGTTCTTC. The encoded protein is CSVDSLYNEQFF.

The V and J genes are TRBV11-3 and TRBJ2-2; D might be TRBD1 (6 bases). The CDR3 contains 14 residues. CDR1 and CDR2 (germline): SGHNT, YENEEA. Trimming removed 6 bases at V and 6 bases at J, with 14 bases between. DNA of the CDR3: TGTGCCAGCAGACCCGGACAGTCGGCCGGGGAGCTGTTTTTT. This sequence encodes CASRPGQSAGELFF.

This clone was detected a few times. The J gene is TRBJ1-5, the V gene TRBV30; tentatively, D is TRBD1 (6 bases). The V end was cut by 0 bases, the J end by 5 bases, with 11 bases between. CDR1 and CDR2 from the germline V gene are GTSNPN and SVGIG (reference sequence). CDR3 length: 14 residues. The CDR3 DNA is TGTGCCTGGAGTGTAATGGCAGGGGATCAGCCCCAGCATTTT. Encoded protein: CAWSVMAGDQPQHF. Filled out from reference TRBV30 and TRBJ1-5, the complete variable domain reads SQTIHQWPATLVQPVGSPLSLECTVEGTSNPNLYWYRQAAGRGLQLLFYSVGIGQISSEVPQNLSASRPQDRQFILSSKKLLLSDSGFYLCAWSVMAGDQPQHFGDGTRLSIL.

CDR3 protein: CASSQVQNSNQPQHF. DNA for the CDR3: TGTGCCAGCAGCCAAGTGCAGAATAGCAATCAGCCCCAGCATTTT. The chain is built from TRBV4-2 and TRBJ1-5; D uncertain. V lost 1 base to trimming and J lost 0 bases, with 7 bases between them. Germline lookup yields CDR1 LGHNA and CDR2 YNFKEQ. The CDR3 is 15 residues long.

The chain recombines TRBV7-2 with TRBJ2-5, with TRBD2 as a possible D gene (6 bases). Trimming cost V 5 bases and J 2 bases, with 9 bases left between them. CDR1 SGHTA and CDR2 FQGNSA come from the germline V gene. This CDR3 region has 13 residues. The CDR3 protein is CASSRDLQETQYF. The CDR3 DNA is TGTGCCAGCAGCCGGGACTTGCAAGAGACCCAGTACTTC.

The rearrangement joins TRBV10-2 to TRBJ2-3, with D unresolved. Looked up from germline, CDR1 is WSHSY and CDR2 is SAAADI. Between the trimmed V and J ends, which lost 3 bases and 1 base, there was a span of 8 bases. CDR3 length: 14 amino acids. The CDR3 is CASSELGGTDTQYF. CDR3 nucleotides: TGCGCCAGCAGTGAATTAGGAGGCACAGATACGCAGTATTTT.

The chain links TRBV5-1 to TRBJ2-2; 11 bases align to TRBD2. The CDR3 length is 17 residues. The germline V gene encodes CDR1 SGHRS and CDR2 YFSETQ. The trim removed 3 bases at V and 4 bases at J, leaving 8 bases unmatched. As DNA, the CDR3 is TGCGCCAGCAGCTCGGGACTAGCGGCGTTGGGCACCGGGGAGCTGTTTTTT. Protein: CASSSGLAALGTGELFF.